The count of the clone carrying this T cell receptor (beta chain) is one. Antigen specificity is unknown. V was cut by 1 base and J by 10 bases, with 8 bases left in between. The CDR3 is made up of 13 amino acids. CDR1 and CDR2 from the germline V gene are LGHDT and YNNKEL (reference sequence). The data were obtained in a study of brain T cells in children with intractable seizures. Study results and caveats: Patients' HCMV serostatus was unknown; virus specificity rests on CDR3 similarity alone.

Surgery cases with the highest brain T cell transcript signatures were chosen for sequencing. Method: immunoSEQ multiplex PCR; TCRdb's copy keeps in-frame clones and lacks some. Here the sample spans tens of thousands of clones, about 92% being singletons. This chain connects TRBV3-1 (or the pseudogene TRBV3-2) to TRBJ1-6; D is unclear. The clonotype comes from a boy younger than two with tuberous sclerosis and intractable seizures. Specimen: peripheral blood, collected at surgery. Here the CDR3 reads CASSQVYDSPLHF. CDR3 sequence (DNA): TGTGCCAGCAGCCAAGTGTATGACTCACCCCTCCACTTT.